The 6 T cell receptor beta chains below come from one sample, sequenced in a study of shared clonotypes between healthy human individuals. The protocol was immunoSEQ multiplex PCR, while the TCRdb copy is restricted to in-frame clones and leaves out a portion. The sample has over 950,000 clones, 77% seen once. The sequencing input was memory CD4+ T cells from PBMCs. As to subset: CD45RA-negative fraction. All receptors come from a man between 18 and 29 years old in good health. Some clones in this sample may be carry-over from other donors' samples.

In this sample, this clone turned up a few times. V gene TRBV28 combines with J gene TRBJ2-3, with TRBD2 identical over 10 bases. CDR3 length equals 16 residues. Trimming cost V 4 bases and J 2 bases; bases outside gene matches: 6. Germline V lookup: CDR1 MDHEN, CDR2 SYDVKM. CDR3 nucleotides: TGTGCCAGCAGTTCAGCCGGGACTAGCGACACAGATACGCAGTATTTT. This gives the protein CASSSAGTSDTDTQYF.

V and J are TRBV27 and TRBJ1-1; no reliable D call. The germline V and J ends were trimmed by 7 bases and 3 bases, with 18 bases remaining between them. The CDR3 has 15 amino acids. CDR1 is MNHEY, CDR2 SMNVEV, per germline (reference sequence). Written as DNA, the CDR3 is TGTGCCAGCACCCCTGGAGGGAAGGGCGACACTGAAGCTTTCTTT. As protein: CASTPGGKGDTEAFF.

In its sample, this clone was seen a few times. The chain recombines TRBV21-1 with TRBJ2-2; the D segment call TRBD2 is taken from the table without a DNA check. TRBV21-1 is a recognized pseudogene. The CDR3 has 13 amino acids. For the CDR3, the DNA is TGTGCCAGCCCCCCGGGGGGAGCCGGGGAGCTGTTTTTT. Amino acids: CASPPGGAGELFF.

This clone has at least ten counts. The V and J genes are TRBV7-2 and TRBJ2-2, with 8 bases matching TRBD1. With 10 bases clipped from V and 4 bases from J, the junction kept 14 bases outside the gene matches. The CDR3 totals 16 residues. CDR1 SGHTA and CDR2 FQGNSA come from the germline V gene. DNA for the CDR3: TGTGCCACCCTGATTCCCGGACAGGGTTTCACCGGGGAGCTGTTTTTT. This encodes CATLIPGQGFTGELFF.

The V gene is TRBV2, the J gene TRBJ1-2; D not resolved. The ends were cut back, 6 bases at V and 4 bases at J, with 12 bases in the middle. CDR1 is SNHLY, CDR2 FYNNEI, per germline. CDR3 size: 13 residues. CDR3 coding DNA: TGTGCCAGCAGCGGTGACGTCTCCTATGGCTACACCTTC. This gives the protein CASSGDVSYGYTF.

The chain links TRBV30 to TRBJ1-5, with TRBD1 matching 7 bases. V was clipped by 2 bases and J by 4 bases; unmatched bases: 5. Germline assignment: CDR1 GTSNPN and CDR2 SVGIG (reference sequence). CDR3 size: 14 residues. This CDR3 is CAWSWAGGNQPQHF. DNA of the CDR3: TGTGCCTGGAGTTGGGCAGGGGGGAATCAGCCCCAGCATTTT.